This T cell receptor (beta chain) is from a study of glioma-infiltrating T cells after dendritic cell vaccination. Across the study: Glioblastoma patients came from Phase I and II dendritic cell vaccination trials.

Documented time point: after dendritic cell vaccination, including at tumor progression/relapse. PBMC were collected before vaccination, two weeks after the third vaccination, and at progression. The CDR3 has 10 amino acids. The germline V gene encodes CDR1 SQVTM and CDR2 ANQGSEA. With 3 bases removed from V and 7 bases from J, the gap between germline ends came to 6 bases. TCRdb's table, derived via immunoSEQ multiplex PCR, lists solely in-frame clones and lacks some. The sample includes about 58,000 clones, approximately 83% seen only once; the top ten take 15% to 18%. Here the sequenced sample was blood, taken after dendritic cell vaccination. The receptor was derived from a human donor with glioblastoma. The chain carries TRBV29-1 and TRBJ2-5; possibly TRBD2 for D (6 bases). The CDR3 here is CSVERGTQYF. DNA of the CDR3: TGCAGCGTTGAGCGGGGGACCCAGTACTTC.